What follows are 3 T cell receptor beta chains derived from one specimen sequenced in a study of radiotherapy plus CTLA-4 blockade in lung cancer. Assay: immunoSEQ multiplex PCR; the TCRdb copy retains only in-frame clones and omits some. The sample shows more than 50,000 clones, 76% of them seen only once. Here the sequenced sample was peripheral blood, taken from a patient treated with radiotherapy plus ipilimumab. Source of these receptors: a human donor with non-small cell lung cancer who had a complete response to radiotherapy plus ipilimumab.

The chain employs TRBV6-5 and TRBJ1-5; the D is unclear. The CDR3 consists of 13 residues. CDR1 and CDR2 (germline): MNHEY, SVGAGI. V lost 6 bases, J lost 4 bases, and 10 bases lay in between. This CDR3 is CASRGTGNQPQHF. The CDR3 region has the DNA TGTGCCAGCAGGGGAACGGGGAATCAGCCCCAGCATTTT.

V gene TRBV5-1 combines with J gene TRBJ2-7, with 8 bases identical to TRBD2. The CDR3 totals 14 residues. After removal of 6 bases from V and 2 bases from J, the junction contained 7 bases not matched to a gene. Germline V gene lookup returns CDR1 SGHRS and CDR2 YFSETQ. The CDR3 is CASKLGTSPYEQYF. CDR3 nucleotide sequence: TGCGCCAGCAAGCTAGGGACTAGTCCCTACGAGCAGTACTTC.

CDR3 loop: CASSPAGAGDGNEQFF. CDR3 nucleotides: TGTGCCAGCAGCCCCGCGGGAGCGGGGGACGGCAATGAGCAGTTCTTC. The V gene is TRBV5-4, the J gene TRBJ2-1, with 8 bases identical to TRBD2. The CDR3 is 16 residues long. The trim removed 4 bases at V and 6 bases at J, leaving 12 bases unmatched. Germline V gene lookup returns CDR1 SGHNT and CDR2 YYREEE (reference sequence).